A single sample is the source of the 20 T cell receptor beta chains below, sequenced in a study of T-cell reconstitution after alpha-beta-depleted transplantation in children. Construction of the TCRbeta library involved unique molecular identifiers. Using its own MiXCR run on the PCR reads, TCRdb lists one record per CDR3 protein. The table includes 250,000 or so distinct CDR3 sequences, 20% to 30% detected once. The sequenced sample was PBMCs, mostly from graft donor cells, obtained 360 days after TCRalphabeta/CD19-depleted stem cell transplant. These receptors were taken from a female patient aged 2-15 years who had a stem cell transplant for congenital amegakaryocytic thrombocytopenia, so the T cells may come from the graft donor.

The chain carries TRBV15 and TRBJ2-5, with 8 positions matching TRBD1. There are 17 residues in the CDR3. V lost 0 bases and J lost 6; bases outside the gene matches: 12. The germline gives CDR1 LNHNV, CDR2 YYDKDF (reference sequence). CDR3 in amino acids: CATSREGYGQGAQTQYF. CDR3 DNA: TGTGCCACCAGCAGAGAGGGCTATGGACAGGGAGCGCAGACCCAGTACTTC.

The chain is built from TRBV7-9 and TRBJ2-3; D is ambiguous. Deletions cut 4 bases from V and 4 bases from J, with 12 bases between. In germline, CDR1 is SEHNR, CDR2 FQNEAQ (reference sequence). The CDR3 is made up of 14 amino acids. The CDR3 is CASSSPSVPDTQYF. The CDR3 nucleotides read TGTGCCAGCAGCTCCCCCTCGGTCCCAGATACGCAGTATTTT.

The gene calls are TRBV5-1 and TRBJ2-3, with TRBD2 matching over 8 bases. The length of the CDR3 is 14 residues. Unmatched junction bases numbered 5, after V lost 2 bases and J lost 6 bases. Per germline, CDR1 SGHRS and CDR2 YFSETQ. CDR3 coding DNA: TGCGCCAGCAGCTTCGAGCGGGGGCAGGATACGCAGTATTTT. It translates to CASSFERGQDTQYF.

This clonotype occurred a few times. The rearrangement joins TRBV12-3 or TRBV12-4 to TRBJ2-7; 8 positions agree with TRBD1. The J segment lost 6 bases and the V segment lost 0 bases, leaving 4 bases of the junction unmatched. The CDR3 is 14 amino acids. The CDR3 DNA is TGTGCCAGCAGTTTAGCCAGGGGGCGTAGCGAGCAGTACTTC. Residues: CASSLARGRSEQYF.

The J gene is TRBJ1-3, the V gene TRBV5-1; no clear D. V shed 5 bases and J shed 0 bases, with 12 bases lying between them. Germline loops: CDR1 SGHRS, CDR2 YFSETQ. The CDR3 runs 15 residues. As DNA, the CDR3 is TGCGCCAGCAGGGAACAGCCTTCCTCTGGAAACACCATATATTTT. It codes for CASREQPSSGNTIYF.

The V and J genes are TRBV12-3 or TRBV12-4 and TRBJ2-7, with D tentatively TRBD1 (6 bases). V dropped 3 bases and J dropped 1 base, with 28 bases sitting between them. The CDR3 runs to 20 residues. The CDR3 reads CASSFSFNTGFRRGSYEQYF. CDR3 nucleotides: TGTGCCAGCAGTTTTTCTTTCAATACCGGGTTTCGCAGGGGATCCTACGAGCAGTACTTC.

The sample holds many counts of this clonotype. The chain carries TRBV24-1 and TRBJ2-3; D unclear. V was shortened by 4 bases and J by 2 bases, with 6 bases between the two germline ends. The germline V gene encodes CDR1 KGHDR and CDR2 SFDVKD. The CDR3 extends over 13 amino acids. CDR3 amino acids: CATSEAITDTQYF. CDR3 nucleotides: TGTGCCACCAGTGAAGCGATCACAGATACGCAGTATTTT.

This clonotype was seen a few times. The chain couples TRBV2 to TRBJ1-3; D possibly corresponds to TRBD1 (5 bases). Trimming left V 4 bases short and J 4 bases short, with 8 bases between. CDR3 size: 13 residues. Germline values: CDR1 SNHLY, CDR2 FYNNEI. This CDR3 is CASSARVGNTIYF. In DNA, the CDR3 is TGTGCCAGCAGTGCCAGGGTCGGAAACACCATATATTTT.

The chain uses TRBV5-1 and TRBJ2-7; 11 nucleotides match TRBD1. The CDR3 runs 15 residues. V shed 3 bases and J 3 bases; nucleotides not matched to a gene: 5. Germline CDR1 and CDR2: SGHRS and YFSETQ. This CDR3 reads CASSSAGQGVYEQYF. In nucleotides, the CDR3 is TGCGCCAGCAGCTCCGCGGGACAGGGGGTCTACGAGCAGTACTTC.

This chain links TRBV13 with TRBJ2-1; D is tentatively TRBD1 or TRBD2 (7 bases each). V shed 1 base and J shed 4 bases, with 14 bases lying between them. This CDR3 comprises 16 residues. Germline V gives CDR1 PRHDT, CDR2 FYEKMQ (reference sequence). This CDR3 reads CASSLDPGGGYNEQFF. The CDR3 DNA follows: TGTGCCAGCAGCTTAGACCCAGGGGGAGGGTACAATGAGCAGTTCTTC.

V is TRBV6-5 and J is TRBJ2-5; D might be TRBD2 (6 bases). The CDR3 is made up of 17 amino acids. Germline loops: CDR1 MNHEY, CDR2 SVGAGI. The germline V and J ends were trimmed by 2 bases and 4 bases, with 20 bases remaining between them. CDR3 in amino acids: CASSYTTGATSGETQYF. CDR3 DNA: TGTGCCAGCAGTTACACCACGGGAGCCACATCAGGAGAGACCCAGTACTTC.

This clonotype is a singleton in its sample. The chain joins TRBV4-2 to TRBJ2-2; 7 nucleotides agree with TRBD2. V shed 3 bases and J 4 bases; nucleotides not matched to a gene: 8. The V gene's germline CDR1 is LGHNA and CDR2 YNFKEQ. CDR3 length: 16 amino acids. Here the CDR3 DNA reads TGTGCCAGCAGCCAGTTCCTAGCGGAGTCCACCGGGGAGCTGTTTTTT. This codes for CASSQFLAESTGELFF.

The rearrangement links TRBV5-1 to TRBJ2-3, with D possibly being TRBD1 or TRBD2 (5 bases each). CDR1 and CDR2 from the germline V gene are SGHRS and YFSETQ. Trimming shortened V by 4 bases and J by 6 bases, and 15 bases separated the two germline ends. The CDR3 spans 14 residues. The CDR3 DNA sequence: TGCGCCAGCAGCCTAGGGACCCCTCCGGATACGCAGTATTTT. Amino acids: CASSLGTPPDTQYF.

The chain joins TRBV5-8 to TRBJ2-1; D gene unclear. V was clipped by 3 bases and J by 0 bases, with 7 bases between them. CDR3 length: 14 residues. Germline V gives CDR1 SGHTS, CDR2 YDEGEE. The CDR3 DNA follows: TGTGCCAGCAGCTCCCCCTACTCCTACAATGAGCAGTTCTTC. Residues: CASSSPYSYNEQFF. The full variable domain, in which reference TRBV5-8 and TRBJ2-1 provide the parts outside the CDR3, is EAGVTQSPTHLIKTRGQQATLRCSPISGHTSVYWYQQALGLGLQFLLWYDEGEERNRGNFPPRFSGRQFPNYSSELNVNALELEDSALYLCASSSPYSYNEQFFGPGTRLTVL.

The gene calls are TRBV25-1 and TRBJ1-6, with a possible D match to TRBD1 (5 bases). Germline-derived CDR1 and CDR2 are MGHDK and SYGVNS. The CDR3 spans 14 residues. V lost 6 bases to trimming and J lost 7 bases, with 13 bases between them. CDR3 amino acids: CASSPDKSNSPLHF. CDR3 coding DNA: TGTGCCAGCAGCCCGGACAAGAGCAATTCACCCCTCCACTTT.

The CDR3 DNA reads as TGCGCCAGCAGCGGTCTAGCGGGCGCCTACGAGCAGTACTTC. Amino acid sequence: CASSGLAGAYEQYF. The rearrangement links TRBV5-1 to TRBJ2-7, with 8 nucleotides matching TRBD2. This CDR3 spans 14 amino acids. With V trimmed by 4 bases and J by 2 bases, 5 bases remained unmatched. Germline V lookup: CDR1 SGHRS, CDR2 YFSETQ.

In this sample, this clonotype turned up a few times. V is TRBV10-1 and J is TRBJ2-3; either TRBD1 or TRBD2 may fit D (5 bases each). The germline V and J ends were trimmed by 0 bases and 5 bases, with 9 bases remaining between them. Per germline, CDR1 WNHNN and CDR2 SYGVQD (reference sequence). The CDR3 has 14 residues. The CDR3 is CASSESKGRDTQYF. CDR3 nucleotides: TGCGCCAGCAGTGAGTCTAAGGGACGAGATACGCAGTATTTT.

V usage is TRBV4-1 and J usage is TRBJ1-5, with 9 bases identical to TRBD1. Germline-derived CDR1 and CDR2 are MGHRA and YSYEKL. The CDR3 consists of 16 residues. After removal of 4 bases from V and 4 bases from J, the junction contained 8 bases not matched to a gene. The DNA for the CDR3 is TGCGCCAGCAGCCTTACGCGGACAGGGGTGAATCAGCCCCAGCATTTT. It yields the protein CASSLTRTGVNQPQHF.

This clonotype has a handful of counts. This rearrangement joins TRBV7-9 to TRBJ2-6, with D possibly being TRBD1 (6 bases). The germline V gene has CDR1 SEHNR and CDR2 FQNEAQ (reference sequence). Trimming shortened V by 1 base and J by 4 bases, and 11 bases separated the two germline ends. The CDR3 is 16 residues long. CDR3 nucleotides: TGTGCCAGCAGCTTAGGGACAGTTCCCGGGGCCAACGTCCTGACTTTC. Its translation is CASSLGTVPGANVLTF.

This clonotype has a handful of counts. V and J are TRBV9 and TRBJ1-1; 8 bases fit TRBD1. The CDR3 spans 12 residues. V shed 4 bases and J 10 bases; nucleotides not matched to a gene: 6. CDR1 is SGDLS and CDR2 is YYNGEE in the germline V gene. The CDR3 is CASSTWTGPAFF. As DNA, the CDR3 is TGTGCCAGCAGCACCTGGACAGGGCCAGCTTTCTTT.